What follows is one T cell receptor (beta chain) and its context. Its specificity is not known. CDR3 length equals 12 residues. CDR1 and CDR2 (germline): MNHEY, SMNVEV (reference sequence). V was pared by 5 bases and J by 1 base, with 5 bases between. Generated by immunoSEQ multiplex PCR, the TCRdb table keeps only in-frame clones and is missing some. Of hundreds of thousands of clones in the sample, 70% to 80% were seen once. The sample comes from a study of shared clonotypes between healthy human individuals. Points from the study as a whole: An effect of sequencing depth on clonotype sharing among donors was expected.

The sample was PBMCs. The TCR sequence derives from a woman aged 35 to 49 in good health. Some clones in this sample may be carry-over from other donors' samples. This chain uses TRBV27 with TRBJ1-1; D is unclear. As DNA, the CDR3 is TGTGCCAGCAGTACCGGGAACACTGAAGCTTTCTTT. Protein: CASSTGNTEAFF.